The 10 T cell receptor beta chains below come from one sample, sequenced in a study of cytomegalovirus exposure and HLA in healthy donors. A multiplex PCR was run with 60 Vbeta primers and 13 Jbeta primers. Profiled with immunoSEQ multiplex PCR; TCRdb holds only in-frame clones, not every one. Among fewer than 200,000 clones listed, about four fifths were seen once. Sequenced material: PBMCs. The receptors stem from a woman in her late teens or twenties in good health and CMV-seronegative.

The V gene is TRBV15, the J gene TRBJ2-5, with TRBD2 matching 9 bases. The germline V gene encodes CDR1 LNHNV and CDR2 YYDKDF (reference sequence). The CDR3 consists of 16 residues. After removal of 5 bases from V and 4 bases from J, the junction contained 11 bases not matched to a gene. The CDR3 DNA reads TGTGCCACCAGCGCGTATTCTAGCGGGACTGGAGAGACCCAGTACTTC. Its protein is CATSAYSSGTGETQYF.

The genes are TRBV5-1 and TRBJ2-2, with 13 nucleotides matching TRBD2. The CDR3 covers 17 residues. Germline CDR1 is SGHRS and CDR2 is YFSETQ. V was pared by 4 bases and J by 2 bases, with 5 bases of the junction left unmatched. For the CDR3, the DNA is TGCGCCAGCAGCACGACTAGCGGGAGGACCAACACCGGGGAGCTGTTTTTT. It specifies CASSTTSGRTNTGELFF.

This rearrangement joins TRBV11-2 to TRBJ2-2; 8 bases align to TRBD1. CDR3 size: 15 residues. CDR1 and CDR2 (germline): SGHAT, FQNNGV. Germline trimming cut 5 bases from V and 7 bases from J; bases unmatched to any gene: 9. In nucleotides, the CDR3 is TGTGCCAGCAGCACGAGGACAGGGTCGGGCGGGGAGCTGTTTTTT. Protein: CASSTRTGSGGELFF.

This clone was seen a few times. This chain links TRBV2 with TRBJ2-5; D is ambiguous. With 3 bases removed from V and 5 bases from J, the gap between germline ends came to 13 bases. The germline V gene has CDR1 SNHLY and CDR2 FYNNEI. CDR3 length: 14 residues. CDR3 sequence: CASSDVAVFETQYF. CDR3 DNA sequence: TGTGCCAGCAGTGATGTGGCTGTCTTTGAGACCCAGTACTTC. Filled out from reference TRBV2 and TRBJ2-5, the complete variable domain reads EPEVTQTPSHQVTQMGQEVILRCVPISNHLYFYWYRQILGQKVEFLVSFYNNEISEKSEIFDDQFSVERPDGSNFTLKIRSTKLEDSAMYFCASSDVAVFETQYFGPGTRLLVL.

The chain couples TRBV19 to TRBJ2-3; no clear D. With 6 bases removed from V and 4 bases from J, the gap between germline ends came to 11 bases. CDR1 is LNHDA and CDR2 is SQIVND in the germline V gene (reference sequence). CDR3 length: 13 residues. CDR3 DNA sequence: TGTGCCAGTAGCAGAAGTCAGTCAGATACGCAGTATTTT. Amino acid sequence: CASSRSQSDTQYF.

The rearrangement joins TRBV5-6 to TRBJ2-3, with 7 bases lining up with TRBD2. The CDR3 is 14 residues long. Germline V gives CDR1 SGHDT, CDR2 YYEEEE. The V segment lost 5 bases and the J segment 2 bases; nucleotides outside the gene matches: 5. Written as DNA, the CDR3 is TGTGCCAGCAGAGCGGGGACTGACACAGATACGCAGTATTTT. Its translation: CASRAGTDTDTQYF.

V usage is TRBV15 and J usage is TRBJ2-4; TRBD2 matches at 15 bases. This CDR3 has 21 amino acids. The V gene's germline CDR1 is LNHNV and CDR2 YYDKDF (reference sequence). J was trimmed by 3 bases and V by 2 bases; bases with no gene match: 14. The CDR3 protein is CATSRSGLAGGLALGKNIQYF. The CDR3 DNA reads TGTGCCACCAGCAGATCCGGACTAGCGGGAGGGCTAGCTTTAGGCAAAAACATTCAGTACTTC.

The sample holds a few counts of this clone. The gene calls are TRBV27 and TRBJ2-3; 10 positions agree with TRBD2. CDR3 length: 16 amino acids. The V gene's germline CDR1 is MNHEY and CDR2 SMNVEV (reference sequence). Trimming at V came to 2 bases and at J to 4 bases, leaving 6 bases not matched to a gene. The CDR3 spells CASSLLAGADPDTQYF. Here the CDR3 DNA reads TGTGCCAGCAGTTTACTAGCGGGAGCAGATCCAGATACGCAGTATTTT.

This sequence joins TRBV2 and TRBJ1-2, with 7 bases identical to TRBD1. From germline, CDR1 is SNHLY and CDR2 FYNNEI. This CDR3 is 11 amino acids long. Trimming took 6 bases from V and 8 from J; bases not matched to a gene: 3. CDR3 region: CASSRDRGYTF. The DNA of the CDR3 is TGTGCCAGCAGCCGGGACAGAGGCTACACCTTC. Full variable domain (outside the CDR3, taken from reference TRBV2 and TRBJ1-2): EPEVTQTPSHQVTQMGQEVILRCVPISNHLYFYWYRQILGQKVEFLVSFYNNEISEKSEIFDDQFSVERPDGSNFTLKIRSTKLEDSAMYFCASSRDRGYTFGSGTRLTVV.

This clone has a handful of counts. V and J are TRBV2 and TRBJ1-5, with TRBD1 as a possible D gene (5 bases). Germline lookup yields CDR1 SNHLY and CDR2 FYNNEI. Trimming shortened V by 7 bases and J by 4 bases, and 17 bases separated the two germline ends. There are 15 residues in the CDR3. CDR3: CASNLQGAGNQPQHF. The DNA of the CDR3 is TGTGCCAGCAATCTCCAAGGGGCGGGAAATCAGCCCCAGCATTTT. The full variable domain, completed using reference TRBV2 and TRBJ1-5, is EPEVTQTPSHQVTQMGQEVILRCVPISNHLYFYWYRQILGQKVEFLVSFYNNEISEKSEIFDDQFSVERPDGSNFTLKIRSTKLEDSAMYFCASNLQGAGNQPQHFGDGTRLSIL.